Included here is one TCR beta chain sequence, with context. The antigen is not known. Using immunoSEQ multiplex PCR, the repertoire was profiled, and TCRdb retains in-frame clones only, with some absent. Of roughly 150,000 clones in the sample, 85% to 95% were seen once. This record belongs to a study of T cell responses to AZD1222 COVID-19 vaccine. The study, taken as a whole, reports: The study reported that nearly half of spike-specific TCRs target unmutated variant regions. Spike-specific TCR breadth rose after two AZD1222 doses, and depth rose as well.

Germline V gene lookup returns CDR1 GTSNPN and CDR2 SVGIG (reference sequence). The CDR3 contains 12 residues. The germline V and J ends were trimmed by 2 bases and 10 bases, with 12 bases remaining between them. This sequence originates from an adult in good health. The material was peripheral blood, obtained on day 0 of AZD1222 vaccination. The chain couples TRBV30 to TRBJ2-1; D might be TRBD2 (6 bases). The CDR3 DNA follows: TGTGCCTGGAGTTCGGGGGTGGCCGAGCAGTTCTTC. This encodes CAWSSGVAEQFF.